Below, 25 T cell receptor beta chains from the same sample are listed, as sequenced in a study of blood T cell repertoires in COVID-19. Here immunoSEQ multiplex PCR was the method, and the copy in TCRdb shows in-frame clones only, minus some. This sample yields 23,000 or so clones, of which more than 85% are seen a single time; approximately 17% belongs to the top ten. Sequences were obtained from peripheral blood. The receptors derive from a man in his 70s with active COVID-19.

This chain links TRBV3-1 (or the pseudogene TRBV3-2) with TRBJ2-7; the D gene is possibly TRBD2 (5 bases). Germline V gene lookup returns CDR1 LGHDT and CDR2 YNNKEL (reference sequence). Trimming stripped 1 base from V and 4 bases from J, with 5 bases between. The CDR3 is 12 residues long. The CDR3 nucleotides read TGTGCCAGCAGCCAAGGGAGGTACGAGCAGTACTTC. Protein: CASSQGRYEQYF.

This chain links TRBV5-1 with TRBJ2-3; 9 nucleotides line up with TRBD2. This CDR3 has 16 amino acids. V lost 2 bases, J lost 6 bases, and 10 bases stayed unmatched. The V gene's germline CDR1 is SGHRS and CDR2 YFSETQ. CDR3 region: CASSLGSSGGLDTQYF. The CDR3 DNA sequence: TGCGCCAGCAGCTTAGGTTCCAGCGGGGGGTTGGATACGCAGTATTTT.

In nucleotides, the CDR3 is TGCGCCAGCAGCCCCCGGACAGGCGGGAACACTGAAGCTTTCTTT. Translation: CASSPRTGGNTEAFF. The chain employs TRBV5-1 and TRBJ1-1; 7 bases align to TRBD1. V trimming: 4 bases; J trimming: 1 base; junction bases outside the gene matches: 7. The length of the CDR3 is 15 residues. In germline, CDR1 is SGHRS, CDR2 YFSETQ. Drawing the rest from reference TRBV5-1 and TRBJ1-1, the complete variable domain is KAGVTQTPRYLIKTRGQQVTLSCSPISGHRSVSWYQQTPGQGLQFLFEYFSETQRNKGNFPGRFSGRQFSNSRSEMNVSTLELGDSALYLCASSPRTGGNTEAFFGQGTRLTVV.

Comments on this clone: Other nucleotide sequences in the sample specify the same CDR3. The rearrangement joins TRBV12-5 to TRBJ2-7; the D is unclear. V was clipped by 1 base and J by 2 bases, with 12 bases between them. Germline CDR1 reads LGHNT; CDR2 reads FRNRAP. CDR3 length: 15 amino acids. CDR3 bases: TGTGCTAGTGGTTTGGGTCAGGTGGGTACCTACGAGCAGTACTTC. Protein: CASGLGQVGTYEQYF.

This sequence joins TRBV13 and TRBJ2-3; 12 bases agree with TRBD2. The V gene's germline CDR1 is PRHDT and CDR2 FYEKMQ (reference sequence). The CDR3 extends over 14 amino acids. J gave up 5 bases and V 3 bases, and 0 bases lay outside the gene matches. For the CDR3, the DNA is TGTGCCAGCAGCTTGGGACTAGCGGGAGATACGCAGTATTTT. Translation gives CASSLGLAGDTQYF. Variable domain in full (rest from reference TRBV13 and TRBJ2-3): AAGVIQSPRHLIKEKRETATLKCYPIPRHDTVYWYQQGPGQDPQFLISFYEKMQSDKGSIPDRFSAQQFSDYHSELNMSSLELGDSALYFCASSLGLAGDTQYFGPGTRLTVL.

The chain has TRBV6-5 and TRBJ2-7; 8 bases are a match to TRBD2. Trimming removed 6 bases from V and 6 bases from J; junction bases left unmatched: 10. The germline V gene has CDR1 MNHEY and CDR2 SVGAGI. The CDR3 contains 14 residues. The CDR3 sequence is CASSLLADAFEQYF. CDR3 bases: TGTGCCAGCAGCCTACTAGCGGATGCCTTCGAGCAGTACTTC.

This clone was seen only once. The J gene is TRBJ1-1, the V gene TRBV5-1, with 7 bases that match TRBD1. After removal of 1 base from V and 4 bases from J, the junction contained 7 bases not matched to a gene. CDR1 is SGHRS, CDR2 YFSETQ, per germline. This CDR3 is 15 amino acids long. The CDR3 loop is CASSLSEGGGTEAFF. For the CDR3, the DNA is TGCGCCAGCAGCTTGTCGGAAGGGGGCGGCACTGAAGCTTTCTTT. Full variable domain (rest looked up from reference TRBV5-1 and TRBJ1-1): KAGVTQTPRYLIKTRGQQVTLSCSPISGHRSVSWYQQTPGQGLQFLFEYFSETQRNKGNFPGRFSGRQFSNSRSEMNVSTLELGDSALYLCASSLSEGGGTEAFFGQGTRLTVV.

The chain couples TRBV5-1 to TRBJ2-6, with 11 bases lining up with TRBD1. CDR3 size: 17 residues. CDR1 and CDR2 from the germline V gene are SGHRS and YFSETQ. V lost 0 bases and J lost 3; bases outside the gene matches: 2. The CDR3 nucleotides read TGCGCCAGCAGCTTGGGGACAGGGGGCGGTGGGGCCAACGTCCTGACTTTC. This codes for CASSLGTGGGGANVLTF.

About this clone itself: The same CDR3 also results from other DNA sequences found in this sample. The chain employs TRBV6-5 and TRBJ1-2, with D perhaps TRBD1 (5 bases). CDR1 MNHEY and CDR2 SVGAGI come from the germline V gene. The CDR3 consists of 13 residues. V was trimmed by 8 bases and J by 2 bases, leaving 12 bases between them. CDR3 sequence reads: CASSRTPNYGYTF. The CDR3 bases are TGTGCCAGCTCGAGGACACCGAACTATGGCTACACCTTC.

The chain recombines TRBV7-9 with TRBJ2-3; 8 bases align to TRBD2. The J segment lost 4 bases and the V segment lost 5 bases, leaving 11 bases of the junction unmatched. Germline lookup yields CDR1 SEHNR and CDR2 FQNEAQ (reference sequence). This CDR3 has 16 residues. Here the CDR3 reads CASSPGERESSDTQYF. The DNA of the CDR3 is TGTGCCAGCAGCCCCGGGGAGCGGGAGTCATCAGATACGCAGTATTTT.

The chain uses TRBV30 and TRBJ2-3; TRBD2 aligns across 11 bases. Trimming took 1 base from V and 5 from J; bases not matched to a gene: 8. The germline CDR1 and CDR2 sequences are GTSNPN and SVGIG (reference sequence). This CDR3 region has 16 residues. CDR3 in DNA: TGTGCCTGGAGTGACTTACTAGCGGGAGTTCAAGATACGCAGTATTTT. It codes for CAWSDLLAGVQDTQYF.

This clone was seen a single time. V usage is TRBV9 and J usage is TRBJ2-5; TRBD2 matches 12 bases. Trimming removed 3 bases from V and 5 bases from J; junction bases left unmatched: 5. Germline V gives CDR1 SGDLS, CDR2 YYNGEE. This CDR3 has 15 residues. The CDR3 nucleotides are TGTGCCAGCAGCGCTGGACTAGCGGGGTGGGAGACCCAGTACTTC. This encodes CASSAGLAGWETQYF.

This clone came up a few times. Here the CDR3 reads CASSETGGNTIYF. CDR3 coding DNA: TGTGCCAGCAGTGAAACAGGGGGAAACACCATATATTTT. This rearrangement joins TRBV6-1 to TRBJ1-3, with D possibly matching TRBD1 (6 bases). Germline assignment: CDR1 MNHNS and CDR2 SASEGT. The CDR3 totals 13 residues. Between the trimmed V and J ends, which lost 2 bases and 4 bases, there was a span of 6 bases.

Points on this clone: The sample carries other DNA sequences with the same CDR3. J is TRBJ2-4 and V is TRBV19; 8 bases line up with TRBD2. CDR1 LNHDA and CDR2 SQIVND come from the germline V gene (reference sequence). V lost 3 bases, J lost 6 bases, and 10 bases stayed unmatched. The CDR3 covers 16 residues. The CDR3 spells CASSMLSGRLRNIQYF. The CDR3 DNA reads as TGTGCCAGTAGTATGTTGAGCGGGAGATTAAGAAACATTCAGTACTTC.

The chain joins TRBV6-2 or TRBV6-3 to TRBJ2-1; D possibly corresponds to TRBD2 (6 bases). The V end lost 5 bases, the J end lost 0 bases, and 17 bases lay between the germline ends. The CDR3 is 17 amino acids. Germline V gives CDR1 MNHEY, CDR2 SVGEGT. The CDR3 region has the DNA TGTGCCAGCAGTCTTCGGACTACCGGGAGCTCCTACAATGAGCAGTTCTTC. This sequence encodes CASSLRTTGSSYNEQFF.

The rearrangement links TRBV30 to TRBJ2-1, with 13 bases lining up with TRBD2. The V gene end was trimmed by 1 base and the J gene end by 0 bases; junction bases not matched to a gene: 6. In germline, CDR1 is GTSNPN, CDR2 SVGIG (reference sequence). This CDR3 contains 18 residues. In DNA form, the CDR3 reads TGTGCCTGGAGTGGGGAGGGACTAGCGGGAAACTCCTACAATGAGCAGTTCTTC. It codes for CAWSGEGLAGNSYNEQFF. Full variable domain (remainder filled in from reference TRBV30 and TRBJ2-1): SQTIHQWPATLVQPVGSPLSLECTVEGTSNPNLYWYRQAAGRGLQLLFYSVGIGQISSEVPQNLSASRPQDRQFILSSKKLLLSDSGFYLCAWSGEGLAGNSYNEQFFGPGTRLTVL.

The chain uses TRBV28 and TRBJ2-7; possibly TRBD2 for D (6 bases). The V end was cut by 6 bases, the J end by 6 bases, with 12 bases between. The germline V gene encodes CDR1 MDHEN and CDR2 SYDVKM. This CDR3 has 12 residues. CDR3 bases: TGTGCCAGCAGATCGCCCGGGGGCGAGCAGTACTTC. Its protein is CASRSPGGEQYF.

This rearrangement joins TRBV19 to TRBJ2-5, with 7 bases fitting TRBD2. This CDR3 is 16 amino acids long. Unmatched junction bases numbered 13, after V lost 6 bases and J lost 3 bases. The germline V gene encodes CDR1 LNHDA and CDR2 SQIVND (reference sequence). CDR3 nucleotides: TGTGCCAGTAGCAAAGGACTAGAGGGAGGCAAAGAGACCCAGTACTTC. Residues: CASSKGLEGGKETQYF.

The genes are TRBV7-2 and TRBJ2-7; no definite D call. This CDR3 spans 14 amino acids. Trimming removed 1 base from V and 5 bases from J, with 12 bases in between. Per the germline V gene, CDR1 is SGHTA and CDR2 is FQGNSA. CDR3 region: CASSLGSQRDEQYF. Here the CDR3 DNA reads TGTGCCAGCAGCTTAGGGAGTCAACGGGACGAGCAGTACTTC.

The CDR3 DNA follows: TGTGCCAGCAGGCCTACCTTTCAGGGGCAGGGATACAATGAGCAGTTCTTC. Translation: CASRPTFQGQGYNEQFF. The V and J genes are TRBV27 and TRBJ2-1; D possibly corresponds to TRBD1 (6 bases). V gave up 6 bases and J gave up 4 bases, with 22 bases separating them. This CDR3 has 17 residues. Germline V gene lookup returns CDR1 MNHEY and CDR2 SMNVEV (reference sequence).

A single count supports this clone. This sequence joins TRBV5-1 and TRBJ1-1; 8 positions agree with TRBD1. Losses at the gene ends were 2 bases for V and 0 bases for J; bases not matched to a gene: 3. This CDR3 is built from 15 residues. From germline, CDR1 is SGHRS and CDR2 YFSETQ. The CDR3 DNA is TGCGCCAGCAGCTTAGAGGGACAGGTGAACACTGAAGCTTTCTTT. Residues: CASSLEGQVNTEAFF.

The V and J genes are TRBV6-2 or TRBV6-3 and TRBJ1-5, with D perhaps TRBD1 (6 bases). The V gene's germline CDR1 is MNHEY and CDR2 SVGEGT. The CDR3 extends over 15 amino acids. Trimming took 1 base from V and 0 from J, leaving 7 bases between them. The CDR3 loop is CASSYYRVSNQPQHF. In DNA, the CDR3 is TGTGCCAGCAGTTACTACAGGGTTAGCAATCAGCCCCAGCATTTT.

The chain carries TRBV3-1 (or the pseudogene TRBV3-2) and TRBJ2-1, with TRBD2 identical over 7 bases. The CDR3 runs 15 residues. The junction had 4 bases not matched to a gene; V was cut back by 1 base and J by 4 bases. Looked up from germline, CDR1 is LGHDT and CDR2 is YNNKEL (reference sequence). The CDR3 loop is CASSQGSSGYNEQFF. Written as DNA, the CDR3 is TGTGCCAGCAGCCAAGGCAGTAGCGGGTACAATGAGCAGTTCTTC.

The chain combines TRBV12-3 or TRBV12-4 with TRBJ1-4; perhaps TRBD1 as D (5 bases). The ends were cut back, 5 bases at V and 8 bases at J, with 12 bases in the middle. The CDR3 length is 13 residues. The CDR3 DNA reads TGTGCCAGCAGTAGGGACTTCATAGAAAAACTGTTTTTT. Translation: CASSRDFIEKLFF.

V gene TRBV9 combines with J gene TRBJ1-1; D is unresolved. V lost 1 base to trimming and J lost 3 bases, with 7 bases between them. This CDR3 contains 13 residues. From germline, CDR1 is SGDLS and CDR2 YYNGEE. The CDR3 region is CASSVTADTEAFF. CDR3 DNA sequence: TGTGCCAGCAGCGTAACAGCGGACACTGAAGCTTTCTTT.